These T cell receptor beta chains were read from a single sample in a study of blood T cell repertoires in COVID-19. Sequencing used immunoSEQ multiplex PCR; TCRdb keeps in-frame clones, though not all of them. The data show approximately 190,000 clones, with 80% seen just once and 5.5% to 8.5% held by the top ten. The source material was peripheral blood. Source of these receptors: a man aged 55 to 70 with acute or convalescent COVID-19. Both conserved end residues are part of each CDR3. Each record gives: D gene, J gene, V gene, clone size, CDR3 DNA, CDR3 protein. The D gene is left open where the match is weak. Clone size is not always given. Where it is, it says once, few, many or a class for expanded clones.

d_gene: TRBD1; j_gene: TRBJ1-1; v_gene: TRBV6-6; abundance: .; CDR3nt: TGTGCCAGCAGTCCGAGGACAGGGGGCGTCACGAACACTGAAGCTTTCTTT; CDR3aa: CASSPRTGGVTNTEAFF
d_gene: .; j_gene: TRBJ2-3; v_gene: TRBV7-3; abundance: .; CDR3nt: TGTGCCAGCAGCTTGATTGGCGGGAGCACAGATACGCAGTATTTT; CDR3aa: CASSLIGGSTDTQYF
d_gene: .; j_gene: TRBJ1-2; v_gene: TRBV6-5; abundance: .; CDR3nt: TGTGCCAGCACCTATCAAAACTATGGCTACACCTTC; CDR3aa: CASTYQNYGYTF
d_gene: .; j_gene: TRBJ1-2; v_gene: TRBV5-4; abundance: many; CDR3nt: TGTGCCAGCAGCTTGGCAGGGGTCGATGGCTACACCTTC; CDR3aa: CASSLAGVDGYTF
d_gene: .; j_gene: TRBJ2-5; v_gene: TRBV11-2; abundance: .; CDR3nt: TGTGCCAGCAGCTTAAGAGCGGGACAGGTGTACCAAGAGACCCAGTACTTC; CDR3aa: CASSLRAGQVYQETQYF
d_gene: .; j_gene: TRBJ1-2; v_gene: TRBV2; abundance: .; CDR3nt: TGTGCCAGCATCGCGGACAGTCCCTATGGCTACACCTTC; CDR3aa: CASIADSPYGYTF
d_gene: TRBD2; j_gene: TRBJ2-3; v_gene: TRBV4-1; abundance: .; CDR3nt: TGCGCCAGCAGCCAAGCTCAAACCCGACTAGCGGGAGGAGATACGCAGTATTTT; CDR3aa: CASSQAQTRLAGGDTQYF
d_gene: TRBD1; j_gene: TRBJ1-5; v_gene: TRBV28; abundance: .; CDR3nt: TGTGCCAGCAGTCCGGGACAGGGAGGCAATCAGCCCCAGCATTTT; CDR3aa: CASSPGQGGNQPQHF
d_gene: TRBD1; j_gene: TRBJ1-5; v_gene: TRBV7-2; abundance: .; CDR3nt: TGTGCCAGCAGCCCACAGACAGGGGCCAATCAGCCCCAGCATTTT; CDR3aa: CASSPQTGANQPQHF
d_gene: .; j_gene: TRBJ1-1; v_gene: TRBV5-1; abundance: .; CDR3nt: TGCGCCAGCAGCTTGCAGGGTAGTCGCACTGAAGCTTTCTTT; CDR3aa: CASSLQGSRTEAFF
d_gene: TRBD2; j_gene: TRBJ2-2; v_gene: TRBV10-3; abundance: .; CDR3nt: TGTGCCATCCTCAGCGGGAGAACCGGGGAGCTGTTTTTT; CDR3aa: CAILSGRTGELFF
d_gene: .; j_gene: TRBJ1-1; v_gene: TRBV25-1; abundance: .; CDR3nt: TGTGCCAGCAGTGAATTGGAGCCCGGGACTGAAGCTTTCTTT; CDR3aa: CASSELEPGTEAFF
d_gene: .; j_gene: TRBJ1-1; v_gene: TRBV7-3; abundance: few; CDR3nt: TGTGCCAGCAGCCTAGGGACTCGGGGCGAAGCTTTCTTT; CDR3aa: CASSLGTRGEAFF
d_gene: TRBD1; j_gene: TRBJ1-2; v_gene: TRBV10-1; abundance: .; CDR3nt: TGCGCCAGCAGTGAGTCGACGCCTAAATCGGGACAGGACTATGGCTACACCTTC; CDR3aa: CASSESTPKSGQDYGYTF
d_gene: .; j_gene: TRBJ2-3; v_gene: TRBV3-1/TRBV3-2; abundance: .; CDR3nt: TGTGCCAGCAGCCAAGGTCTAGTTTCAGATACGCAGTATTTT; CDR3aa: CASSQGLVSDTQYF
d_gene: .; j_gene: TRBJ1-5; v_gene: TRBV5-1; abundance: once; CDR3nt: TGCGCCAGCAGCTTGGGGTCAGGGGCTAGTCAGCCCCAGCATTTT; CDR3aa: CASSLGSGASQPQHF
d_gene: TRBD1; j_gene: TRBJ2-1; v_gene: TRBV6-5; abundance: .; CDR3nt: TGTGCCAGCAGTTACGGGGACAGGGCCAACAATGAGCAGTTCTTC; CDR3aa: CASSYGDRANNEQFF
d_gene: TRBD1; j_gene: TRBJ1-6; v_gene: TRBV10-3; abundance: few; CDR3nt: TGTGCCAACCGGGACAGTAATTCACCCCTCCACTTT; CDR3aa: CANRDSNSPLHF
d_gene: TRBD1; j_gene: TRBJ1-1; v_gene: TRBV4-3; abundance: .; CDR3nt: TGCGCCAGCAGCCAAGATTCTGGGACAGTGAACACTGAAGCTTTCTTT; CDR3aa: CASSQDSGTVNTEAFF
d_gene: TRBD2; j_gene: TRBJ2-7; v_gene: TRBV20-1; abundance: .; CDR3nt: TGCAGTGCTAGTCGTACTAGCGGGAGCTACGAGCAGTACTTC; CDR3aa: CSASRTSGSYEQYF
d_gene: TRBD1; j_gene: TRBJ1-1; v_gene: TRBV15; abundance: .; CDR3nt: TGTGCCACCAGCAGTCAGGACAGGGGGGAGTTTGAAGCTTTCTTT; CDR3aa: CATSSQDRGEFEAFF
d_gene: .; j_gene: TRBJ1-1; v_gene: TRBV28; abundance: .; CDR3nt: TGTGCCAGCAGTTTCTTCAACACTGAAGCTTTCTTT; CDR3aa: CASSFFNTEAFF
d_gene: .; j_gene: TRBJ1-5; v_gene: TRBV21-1; abundance: once; CDR3nt: TGTGCCAGCAGTGGGGGCAGGGCTGATGATCAGCCCCAGCATTTT; CDR3aa: CASSGGRADDQPQHF
d_gene: .; j_gene: TRBJ1-2; v_gene: TRBV19; abundance: .; CDR3nt: TGTGCCAGTAGTATGTCATCCCGGAGGCAGGTTAACTATGGCTACACCTTC; CDR3aa: CASSMSSRRQVNYGYTF
d_gene: .; j_gene: TRBJ1-3; v_gene: TRBV7-9; abundance: .; CDR3nt: TGTGCCAGCAGGCTGTCTATCTCTGGAAACACCATATATTTT; CDR3aa: CASRLSISGNTIYF
d_gene: .; j_gene: TRBJ1-3; v_gene: TRBV6-5; abundance: .; CDR3nt: TGTGCCAGCAATGTCAGACAGGACTCTGGAAACACCATATATTTT; CDR3aa: CASNVRQDSGNTIYF
d_gene: .; j_gene: TRBJ2-3; v_gene: TRBV4-2; abundance: .; CDR3nt: TGTGCCAGCAGCCCCACGGACAGTCGCACAGATACGCAGTATTTT; CDR3aa: CASSPTDSRTDTQYF
d_gene: .; j_gene: TRBJ1-1; v_gene: TRBV9; abundance: .; CDR3nt: TGTGCCAGCAGCCCCCAAGTGGCGGAGGGAAGACCTGAAGCTTTCTTT; CDR3aa: CASSPQVAEGRPEAFF
d_gene: .; j_gene: TRBJ2-7; v_gene: TRBV11-3; abundance: .; CDR3nt: TGTGCCAGCAGCTCCAGACCCGAGGCCGAGCAGTACTTC; CDR3aa: CASSSRPEAEQYF
d_gene: TRBD2; j_gene: TRBJ2-1; v_gene: TRBV9; abundance: few; CDR3nt: TGTGCCAGCAGCGTAGCTAGCGGGGCCCTCTCCTACAATGAGCAGTTCTTC; CDR3aa: CASSVASGALSYNEQFF
d_gene: .; j_gene: TRBJ2-4; v_gene: TRBV9; abundance: .; CDR3nt: TGTGCCAGCAGCAGCGACAGATTCAAAAACATTCAGTACTTC; CDR3aa: CASSSDRFKNIQYF
d_gene: .; j_gene: TRBJ1-2; v_gene: TRBV7-2; abundance: .; CDR3nt: TGTGCCAGCAGCTTAGAACGGGGTACCTATGGCTACACCTTC; CDR3aa: CASSLERGTYGYTF
d_gene: .; j_gene: TRBJ1-3; v_gene: TRBV12-5; abundance: .; CDR3nt: TGTGCTAGTGGTTTCGTCCGGTGGGGACACGGTCTCGGAAACACCATATATTTT; CDR3aa: CASGFVRWGHGLGNTIYF
d_gene: TRBD2; j_gene: TRBJ2-3; v_gene: TRBV9; abundance: .; CDR3nt: TGTGCCAGCAGCGCCGCGAAACTAGCGGGGGGGGAAGATACGCAGTATTTT; CDR3aa: CASSAAKLAGGEDTQYF
d_gene: .; j_gene: TRBJ1-1; v_gene: TRBV19; abundance: .; CDR3nt: TGTGCCAGTAGTATCAATGGGCACACTGAAGCTTTCTTT; CDR3aa: CASSINGHTEAFF
d_gene: TRBD2; j_gene: TRBJ2-1; v_gene: TRBV2; abundance: .; CDR3nt: TGTGCCAGCAGTGATAGTCAGCGGGGGGGCAGTGAGCAGTTCTTC; CDR3aa: CASSDSQRGGSEQFF
d_gene: TRBD1; j_gene: TRBJ1-5; v_gene: TRBV19; abundance: .; CDR3nt: TGTGCCAGTAGTATAGAGGGGCAGGGGGCGATTTGGCAGCCCCAGCATTTT; CDR3aa: CASSIEGQGAIWQPQHF